This T cell receptor (beta chain) was captured by sequencing in a study of T cells in Graves' hyperthyroidism and ophthalmopathy. What was amplified from RNA transcripts were TCR beta CDR3 regions. With the HTBI primer set, the TCR CDR3 went through a first round of RT-PCR. TCRdb recomputed calls from the multiplex PCR reads with MiXCR, one row per CDR3 protein. The data contain about 480,000 distinct CDR3 sequences, 22% of them singletons. The V end was cut by 4 bases, the J end by 4 bases, with 14 bases between. The CDR3 is 14 amino acids. Germline V gene data show CDR1 as SGHTA and CDR2 as FQGNSA. The receptor's source is a woman in her 70s with Graves' ophthalmopathy. The V and J genes are TRBV7-2 and TRBJ2-7; maybe TRBD1 (5 bases). The sample taken for sequencing was blood. The CDR3 reads CASSSPGHLYEQYF. The CDR3 coding sequence is TGTGCCAGCAGCTCCCCCGGACACCTGTACGAGCAGTACTTC.